Below, 20 T cell receptor beta chains from the same sample are listed, as sequenced in a study of shared clonotypes between healthy human individuals. The data were produced by immunoSEQ multiplex PCR, yet TCRdb's version contains in-frame clones alone and is incomplete. This table has some 2.1 million clones, approximately 95% appearing once. The sequenced material came from naive CD4+ T cells sorted from blood. Subset reported: CD45RA+ positively selected. The receptors were gathered from a man younger than 35 in good health.

The V and J genes are TRBV30 and TRBJ1-2; no clear D. From germline, CDR1 is GTSNPN and CDR2 SVGIG (reference sequence). V was shortened by 2 bases and J by 4 bases, with 11 bases between the two germline ends. The CDR3 runs 13 residues. CDR3 sequence: CAWSTNRFYGYTF. CDR3 sequence (DNA): TGTGCCTGGAGTACCAACCGATTCTATGGCTACACCTTC.

The count of this clone is one. V gene TRBV7-2 combines with J gene TRBJ2-3; tentative D call: TRBD1 (5 bases). This CDR3 contains 16 residues. Germline CDR1 and CDR2: SGHTA and FQGNSA. V lost 1 base, J lost 2 bases, and 13 bases lay in between. The CDR3 protein is CASSLVSARATDTQYF. DNA for the CDR3: TGTGCCAGCAGCTTAGTCTCCGCCAGGGCCACAGATACGCAGTATTTT.

This rearrangement joins TRBV5-5 to TRBJ1-4; TRBD1 is a possible D gene (6 bases). The CDR3 has 16 residues. V dropped 6 bases and J dropped 2 bases, with 17 bases sitting between them. The germline CDR1 and CDR2 sequences are SGHKS and YYEKEE (reference sequence). The CDR3 spells CASTREGVVTNEKLFF. The CDR3 region has the DNA TGTGCCAGCACCCGAGAGGGGGTAGTCACTAATGAAAAACTGTTTTTT.

The chain combines TRBV15 with TRBJ2-5; D gene unclear. From germline, CDR1 is LNHNV and CDR2 YYDKDF (reference sequence). V was clipped by 0 bases and J by 1 base, with 6 bases between them. This CDR3 contains 14 residues. The CDR3 DNA is TGTGCCACCAGCAGAGAGGGGTTCCAAGAGACCCAGTACTTC. It codes for CATSREGFQETQYF.

For this clone: At the DNA level, this CDR3 is encoded by other sequences in the same sample as well. This chain uses TRBV14 with TRBJ1-2; D is perhaps TRBD1 (5 bases). Trimming pared 0 bases from V and 5 bases from J, leaving 10 bases between. The CDR3 runs to 14 residues. Per germline, CDR1 SGHDN and CDR2 FVKESK. CDR3 sequence (DNA): TGTGCCAGCAGCCAAGATCGGGGCGGGTATGGCTACACCTTC. Amino acids: CASSQDRGGYGYTF.

V usage is TRBV6-5 and J usage is TRBJ2-1, with TRBD2 matching 8 bases. The junction had 12 bases not matched to a gene; V was cut back by 4 bases and J by 10 bases. The germline CDR1 and CDR2 sequences are MNHEY and SVGAGI. This CDR3 is 15 amino acids long. Here the CDR3 DNA reads TGTGCCAGCAGTTTCGGGACTAGGTGGGGCCCGGAGCAGTTCTTC. As protein: CASSFGTRWGPEQFF.

A single count supports this clone. This chain joins TRBV7-9 and TRBJ1-3, with D perhaps matching TRBD1 (6 bases). The CDR3 extends over 16 amino acids. Germline-derived CDR1 and CDR2 are SEHNR and FQNEAQ (reference sequence). Trimming removed 5 bases from V and 2 bases from J, with 16 bases in between. The CDR3 DNA reads as TGTGCCAGCAGCCGCTACAGGGACGCCCCTGGAAACACCATATATTTT. It specifies CASSRYRDAPGNTIYF.

This clone was found once. The chain recombines TRBV6-1 with TRBJ2-7, with 11 bases that match TRBD1. There are 17 residues in the CDR3. Germline CDR1 reads MNHNS; CDR2 reads SASEGT. V was pared by 4 bases and J by 0 bases, with 8 bases of the junction left unmatched. The CDR3 nucleotides are TGTGCCAGCAGTGTTGGGGTGGGGACAGGGGGCTCCTACGAGCAGTACTTC. Encoded protein: CASSVGVGTGGSYEQYF.

The chain joins TRBV5-6 to TRBJ2-1; a possible D gene is TRBD1 (5 bases). The CDR3 runs to 15 residues. Per germline, CDR1 SGHDT and CDR2 YYEEEE. Between the trimmed V and J ends, which lost 5 bases and 0 bases, there was a span of 12 bases. The DNA of the CDR3 is TGTGCCAGCAGACTGGGGCTGAGCTCCTACAATGAGCAGTTCTTC. It yields the protein CASRLGLSSYNEQFF.

This clone was seen just once. This chain links TRBV19 with TRBJ1-4, with TRBD1 identical over 7 bases. This CDR3 comprises 14 residues. V shed 6 bases and J 8 bases; nucleotides not matched to a gene: 9. CDR1 and CDR2 (germline): LNHDA, SQIVND (reference sequence). CDR3 in amino acids: CASRRTGEGEKLFF. Written as DNA, the CDR3 is TGTGCCAGTAGGAGGACAGGAGAAGGGGAAAAACTGTTTTTT.

The V gene is TRBV5-4, the J gene TRBJ2-3; 11 positions agree with TRBD1. CDR1 and CDR2 from the germline V gene are SGHNT and YYREEE (reference sequence). Trimming at V came to 2 bases and at J to 6 bases, leaving 5 bases not matched to a gene. CDR3 length: 15 residues. As DNA, the CDR3 is TGTGCCAGCAGCTTAACGGGACAGGGGGTCGATACGCAGTATTTT. This sequence encodes CASSLTGQGVDTQYF.

This rearrangement joins TRBV9 to TRBJ2-6, with 8 bases fitting TRBD1. The CDR3 sequence is 15 residues long. Germline assignment: CDR1 SGDLS and CDR2 YYNGEE. V lost 2 bases to trimming and J lost 2 bases; unmatched junction nucleotides: 0. The CDR3: CASSVTGAGANVLTF. CDR3 in DNA: TGTGCCAGCAGCGTGACAGGGGCTGGGGCCAACGTCCTGACTTTC.

The chain employs TRBV6-1 and TRBJ1-4; D possibly corresponds to TRBD1 (5 bases). Germline lookup yields CDR1 MNHNS and CDR2 SASEGT. The CDR3 length is 12 residues. Trimming removed 6 bases at V and 10 bases at J, with 12 bases between. The CDR3 DNA sequence: TGTGCCAGCAGGGTGGACATTGGAAAACTGTTTTTT. Its translation is CASRVDIGKLFF.

CDR3 protein: CASRRGGQHEQYF. In DNA, the CDR3 is TGTGCCAGCAGGAGAGGGGGACAGCACGAGCAGTACTTC. The rearrangement links TRBV6-5 to TRBJ2-7; 7 nucleotides match TRBD1. There are 13 residues in the CDR3. Looked up from germline, CDR1 is MNHEY and CDR2 is SVGAGI. Trimming removed 6 bases from V and 5 bases from J; junction bases left unmatched: 7.

The chain is built from TRBV6-6 and TRBJ2-7; the match to TRBD2 covers 10 bases. Trimming cost V 5 bases and J 4 bases; bases outside gene matches: 5. There are 14 residues in the CDR3. Germline loops: CDR1 MNHNY, CDR2 SVGAGI (reference sequence). In nucleotides, the CDR3 is TGTGCCAGCAGTAGGACTAGCGGACAATACGAGCAGTACTTC. Residues: CASSRTSGQYEQYF.

The J gene is TRBJ2-7, the V gene TRBV2, with 8 bases fitting TRBD2. The CDR3 is 14 amino acids. The ends lost 4 bases at V and 3 bases at J; junction bases unmatched: 5. Germline CDR1 reads SNHLY; CDR2 reads FYNNEI. The CDR3 is CASSVGSGSYEQYF. The CDR3 DNA reads TGTGCCAGCAGTGTCGGAAGCGGGAGCTACGAGCAGTACTTC.

The chain joins TRBV18 to TRBJ1-5, with D possibly TRBD1 on 6 matching bases. V lost 6 bases to trimming and J lost 4 bases, with 13 bases between them. This CDR3 region has 14 residues. Germline V lookup: CDR1 KGHSH, CDR2 LQKENI. The CDR3 DNA sequence: TGTGCCAGCTCGCCGACAGGACAGAATCAGCCCCAGCATTTT. Translated, it gives CASSPTGQNQPQHF.

The J gene is TRBJ2-7, the V gene TRBV5-1; a possible D gene is TRBD2 (6 bases). V lost 0 bases to trimming and J lost 3 bases, with 16 bases between them. The germline V gene has CDR1 SGHRS and CDR2 YFSETQ. The CDR3 contains 16 residues. CDR3 sequence reads: CASSLAGRRECYEQYF. As DNA, the CDR3 is TGCGCCAGCAGCTTGGCTGGACGGAGGGAGTGCTACGAGCAGTACTTC.

This clone has just one count. This chain uses TRBV11-2 with TRBJ2-2; the D gene is possibly TRBD2 (6 bases). V dropped 3 bases and J dropped 2 bases, with 16 bases sitting between them. The CDR3 runs 17 residues. Germline CDR1 and CDR2: SGHAT and FQNNGV. CDR3 in amino acids: CASSFMGLRGNTGELFF. The CDR3 DNA reads TGTGCCAGCAGCTTTATGGGACTGAGAGGAAACACCGGGGAGCTGTTTTTT.

This clone appeared a single time. The chain joins TRBV28 to TRBJ2-7; D call uncertain. The CDR3 covers 12 residues. Looked up from germline, CDR1 is MDHEN and CDR2 is SYDVKM. V was clipped by 7 bases and J by 2 bases, with 9 bases between them. CDR3 bases: TGTGCCAGCACCCGGCCTACCTACGAGCAGTACTTC. Its translation is CASTRPTYEQYF.